These 23 T cell receptor beta chains were all obtained from the same sample, sequenced in a study of T cell repertoires in cytomegalovirus infection. Each CDR3 protein is one row after TCRdb ran MiXCR on the reads. Here the sample spans 200,000 to 300,000 distinct CDR3 sequences, 9.1% being singletons. Sequenced material: PBMCs. The receptors shown here come from a human donor in good health (CMV status not recorded). Some clones in this sample may be carry-over from other donors' samples.

This clonotype was observed at least ten times. DNA of the CDR3: TGTGCCAGCAGTCCAGGGGTCATGAACACTGAAGCTTTCTTT. It translates to CASSPGVMNTEAFF. The chain carries TRBV12-3 or TRBV12-4 and TRBJ1-1; TRBD1 is a possible D gene (6 bases). The V and J ends lost 5 bases and 0 bases respectively, with 10 bases between them. CDR3 size: 14 residues.

This clonotype was detected only a few times. This chain joins TRBV25-1 and TRBJ2-7, with D possibly matching TRBD1 (5 bases). Germline CDR1 MGHDK, CDR2 SYGVNS. The CDR3 runs to 13 residues. Trimming stripped 5 bases from V and 8 bases from J, with 16 bases between. CDR3 residues: CASSTPGIRQQYF. The DNA of the CDR3 is TGTGCCAGCAGTACCCCAGGGATTCGGCAGCAGTACTTC.

In this sample, this clonotype turned up many times. This chain uses TRBV7-2 with TRBJ1-3; D not resolved. CDR3 length: 16 amino acids. V was shortened by 0 bases and J by 0 bases, with 9 bases between the two germline ends. From germline, CDR1 is SGHTA and CDR2 FQGNSA. The CDR3 sequence is CASSLAVRSSGNTIYF. The CDR3 nucleotides read TGTGCCAGCAGCTTAGCGGTGCGGAGCTCTGGAAACACCATATATTTT. The variable domain in full, completed from reference TRBV7-2 and TRBJ1-3, reads GAGVSQSPSNKVTEKGKDVELRCDPISGHTALYWYRQSLGQGLEFLIYFQGNSAPDKSGLPSDRFSAERTGGSVSTLTIQRTQQEDSAVYLCASSLAVRSSGNTIYFGEGSWLTVV.

This clonotype was picked up many times. The CDR3 bases are TGTGCCAGCAGCCTGGCGGGACTCTTGGCGGATACGCAGTATTTT. Its protein product is CASSLAGLLADTQYF. The J gene is TRBJ2-3, the V gene TRBV7-2, with D perhaps matching TRBD2 (6 bases). The germline gives CDR1 SGHTA, CDR2 FQGNSA. Trimming shortened V by 5 bases and J by 6 bases, and 18 bases separated the two germline ends. CDR3 length equals 15 residues. Full variable domain (rest looked up from reference TRBV7-2 and TRBJ2-3): GAGVSQSPSNKVTEKGKDVELRCDPISGHTALYWYRQSLGQGLEFLIYFQGNSAPDKSGLPSDRFSAERTGGSVSTLTIQRTQQEDSAVYLCASSLAGLLADTQYFGPGTRLTVL.

The sample holds many counts of this clonotype. The rearrangement joins TRBV7-2 to TRBJ1-2; D possibly corresponds to TRBD1 (5 bases). The germline V and J ends were trimmed by 5 bases and 3 bases, with 13 bases remaining between them. CDR1 SGHTA and CDR2 FQGNSA come from the germline V gene. The CDR3 totals 14 residues. The CDR3: CASSPRGRDYGYTF. CDR3 coding DNA: TGTGCCAGCAGCCCAAGGGGCCGGGACTATGGCTACACCTTC.

This clonotype was seen ten or more times. The CDR3 nucleotides read TGTGCCATCAGTCACTCACTTGGGACTAGCGGGCAGGGGAATGAGCAGTTCTTC. It yields the protein CAISHSLGTSGQGNEQFF. This chain uses TRBV10-3 with TRBJ2-1; 12 nucleotides match TRBD2. Germline assignment: CDR1 ENHRY and CDR2 SYGVKD. J gave up 7 bases and V 5 bases, and 15 bases lay outside the gene matches. This CDR3 is 18 amino acids long.

The table lists this clonotype with many counts. The gene calls are TRBV12-3 or TRBV12-4 and TRBJ1-5; D gene ambiguous. CDR3 length: 16 residues. The V and J ends lost 1 base and 2 bases respectively, with 12 bases between them. CDR3 sequence (DNA): TGTGCCAGCAGTTTAGACAATCCCGTGGGCAATCAGCCCCAGCATTTT. The encoded protein is CASSLDNPVGNQPQHF.

This clonotype was seen many times. The chain carries TRBV7-2 and TRBJ2-5, with 9 bases lining up with TRBD2. V was pared by 7 bases and J by 6 bases, with 6 bases of the junction left unmatched. This CDR3 has 13 amino acids. Germline V lookup: CDR1 SGHTA, CDR2 FQGNSA. The CDR3 DNA follows: TGTGCCAGCACCCCAGGGACTAGCAAGACCCAGTACTTC. It codes for CASTPGTSKTQYF.

The V and J genes are TRBV20-1 and TRBJ2-7; D gene uncertain. Germline V lookup: CDR1 DFQATT, CDR2 SNEGSKA (reference sequence). This CDR3 contains 12 residues. The V and J ends lost 5 bases and 2 bases respectively, with 10 bases between them. DNA for the CDR3: TGCAGTGCTGTGGCGAGAGCCTACGAGCAGTACTTC. This encodes CSAVARAYEQYF.

This clonotype was recorded many times. This CDR3 reads CASSQGMGYNSPLHF. The CDR3 DNA follows: TGTGCCAGTAGTCAGGGGATGGGATATAATTCACCCCTCCACTTT. The V and J genes are TRBV19 and TRBJ1-6, with D possibly matching TRBD1 (6 bases). Germline assignment: CDR1 LNHDA and CDR2 SQIVND (reference sequence). V gave up 5 bases and J gave up 4 bases, with 12 bases separating them. The CDR3 is made up of 15 amino acids.

This clonotype was detected ten times or more. The CDR3 region is CSISKRENTDTQYF. Here the CDR3 DNA reads TGCAGCATCAGTAAGCGGGAGAACACAGATACGCAGTATTTT. The chain links TRBV29-1 to TRBJ2-3, with 8 nucleotides matching TRBD2. Trimming removed 8 bases from V and 2 bases from J; junction bases left unmatched: 9. Germline V gene data show CDR1 as SQVTM and CDR2 as ANQGSEA. The CDR3 covers 14 residues.

This clonotype was seen ten or more times. The rearrangement joins TRBV7-6 to TRBJ2-2, with D possibly matching TRBD1 (6 bases). Germline V gives CDR1 SGHVS, CDR2 FNYEAQ. The CDR3 sequence is 17 residues long. Trimming shortened V by 4 bases and J by 0 bases, and 15 bases separated the two germline ends. The CDR3 DNA reads TGTGCCAGCAGCTCCCCGGACAGAGGTGCGAACACCGGGGAGCTGTTTTTT. As protein: CASSSPDRGANTGELFF.

This clonotype was observed a handful of times. The V and J genes are TRBV7-9 and TRBJ1-3; the match to TRBD1 covers 9 bases. The CDR3 runs to 16 residues. Trimming at V came to 5 bases and at J to 4 bases, leaving 9 bases not matched to a gene. CDR1 is SEHNR, CDR2 FQNEAQ, per germline (reference sequence). As DNA, the CDR3 is TGTGCCAGCAGCCCGAGGACAGGGGATTACGGAAACACCATATATTTT. Translating gives CASSPRTGDYGNTIYF.

In its sample, this clonotype was seen many times. The rearrangement joins TRBV7-2 to TRBJ2-7; TRBD2 agrees at 8 bases. Germline loops: CDR1 SGHTA, CDR2 FQGNSA. The trim removed 10 bases at V and 2 bases at J, leaving 13 bases unmatched. The CDR3 totals 15 residues. DNA for the CDR3: TGTGCCACCACTCTTGAGACCGGGGGGGCCTACGAGCAGTACTTC. Translating gives CATTLETGGAYEQYF.

This clonotype was seen repeatedly, ten times or more. The V and J genes are TRBV12-3 or TRBV12-4 and TRBJ1-2; perhaps TRBD1 as D (5 bases). V gave up 7 bases and J gave up 3 bases, with 18 bases separating them. This CDR3 has 15 amino acids. The CDR3 spells CASNPKGRAYYGYTF. The CDR3, as DNA: TGTGCCAGCAACCCCAAGGGCAGGGCATACTATGGCTACACCTTC.

The genes are TRBV29-1 and TRBJ1-2; TRBD1 might be the D (6 bases). CDR1 is SQVTM, CDR2 ANQGSEA, per germline. The ends were cut back, 7 bases at V and 7 bases at J, with 13 bases in the middle. The CDR3 has 11 residues. Here the CDR3 reads CSAQAGVGYTF. The CDR3 nucleotides read TGCAGCGCTCAGGCAGGGGTTGGCTACACCTTC.

The chain recombines TRBV7-9 with TRBJ2-5, with 10 bases fitting TRBD2. The CDR3 loop spans 16 amino acids. The ends lost 4 bases at V and 3 bases at J; junction bases unmatched: 8. In germline, CDR1 is SEHNR, CDR2 FQNEAQ (reference sequence). CDR3 residues: CASSSYGTSDKETQYF. In DNA form, the CDR3 reads TGTGCCAGCAGCTCCTACGGGACTAGCGACAAAGAGACCCAGTACTTC.

This clonotype was recorded at least ten times. The chain carries TRBV7-2 and TRBJ1-2, with 7 bases identical to TRBD1. Germline V CDR1 and CDR2: SGHTA, FQGNSA. J gave up 7 bases and V 6 bases, and 14 bases lay outside the gene matches. The CDR3 is made up of 15 amino acids. This chain's CDR3 is CASRSGGSGTIGYTF. The DNA of the CDR3 is TGTGCCAGCAGATCAGGGGGAAGCGGAACTATTGGCTACACCTTC.

Only a few counts were recorded for this clonotype. This sequence joins TRBV4-3 and TRBJ2-1; D may be TRBD1 (5 bases). Per the germline V gene, CDR1 is LGHNA and CDR2 is YSLEER. V lost 0 bases and J 4 bases, leaving 7 bases between the germline ends. The CDR3 extends over 14 amino acids. In DNA, the CDR3 is TGCGCCAGCAGCCAAGACAGGGCGTACAATGAGCAGTTCTTC. Protein product: CASSQDRAYNEQFF.

This clonotype came up many times. The J gene is TRBJ2-5, the V gene TRBV7-6; possibly TRBD2 for D (6 bases). V shed 4 bases and J shed 2 bases, with 8 bases lying between them. Germline CDR1 is SGHVS and CDR2 is FNYEAQ. The CDR3 loop spans 13 amino acids. This chain's CDR3 is CASSSSDQETQYF. CDR3 coding DNA: TGTGCCAGCAGCTCTAGCGATCAAGAGACCCAGTACTTC.

This clonotype came up many times. The chain links TRBV7-2 to TRBJ1-6; D is uncertain. CDR1 and CDR2 (germline): SGHTA, FQGNSA. V was pared by 1 base and J by 0 bases, with 7 bases between. The CDR3 is 16 residues long. The CDR3 DNA reads TGTGCCAGCAGCTTAGGGTTAAACTCCTATAATTCACCCCTCCACTTT. Translation gives CASSLGLNSYNSPLHF.

At least ten counts were recorded for this clonotype. V usage is TRBV7-2 and J usage is TRBJ2-7; TRBD1 is a possible D gene (6 bases). This CDR3 spans 14 amino acids. Trimming removed 5 bases at V and 1 base at J, with 12 bases between. The V gene's germline CDR1 is SGHTA and CDR2 FQGNSA. CDR3 sequence: CASSIQGMSYEQYF. The DNA for the CDR3 is TGTGCCAGCAGCATTCAGGGGATGTCCTACGAGCAGTACTTC.

This clonotype was detected many times. This sequence joins TRBV4-3 and TRBJ1-2; D unclear. V was shortened by 0 bases and J by 2 bases, with 22 bases between the two germline ends. This CDR3 comprises 19 residues. CDR1 and CDR2 (germline): LGHNA, YSLEER. CDR3 bases: TGCGCCAGCAGCCAAGATAAACCCCACCGGTCAGCGGGGAACTATGGCTACACCTTC. It specifies CASSQDKPHRSAGNYGYTF.